The source of this T cell receptor (beta chain) is a study of blood T cell repertoires in COVID-19. Study overall: The study drew acute and convalescent COVID-19 samples from the United States, Italy and Spain. The analysed material was cDNA or gDNA that came from T cells, B-cell-depleted T cells, or PBMCs.

Seattle patients were enrolled during active infection and followed longitudinally. The V and J ends lost 4 bases and 0 bases, in that order; junction bases with no gene match: 5. From germline, CDR1 is MNHEY and CDR2 SVGAGI. The CDR3 length is 15 residues. Source study methods: Reference gene primer amplification gave nucleated cell count estimates. Libraries were prepared by immunoSEQ multiplex PCR; TCRdb keeps only in-frame clonotypes and omits some of them. Clone size and V and J calls were adopted from that table, with D and trimming inferred from the DNA. This sample has 150,000 to 200,000 clones, with around 92% found just once.

The receptor's source is a man aged 30 to 39 with COVID-19, enrolled during active disease. The chain links TRBV6-5 to TRBJ1-1; TRBD1 aligns across 7 bases. The sample was peripheral blood. The CDR3 loop reads CASSLGQRMNTEAFF. Written as DNA, the CDR3 is TGTGCCAGCAGTTTGGGACAGCGTATGAACACTGAAGCTTTCTTT.